These 13 T cell receptor beta chains were sequenced from one sample in a study of cytomegalovirus exposure and HLA in healthy donors. Vbeta (60) and Jbeta (13) primers were used in the PCR. Assay used: immunoSEQ multiplex PCR; TCRdb lists only in-frame clones, some missing. The data hold about 180,000 clones, with roughly 80% observed a single time. Sequencing was carried out using PBMCs. The receptor source for this set is a male donor in good health and CMV-seronegative.

This clone was found once. The chain combines TRBV9 with TRBJ1-2; the D gene is possibly TRBD1 (5 bases). The CDR3 runs to 15 residues. Trimming cost V 0 bases and J 5 bases, with 14 bases left between them. Germline CDR1 and CDR2: SGDLS and YYNGEE. The CDR3 protein is CASSVDWHQGYGYTF. DNA of the CDR3: TGTGCCAGCAGCGTAGATTGGCACCAGGGTTATGGCTACACCTTC. Based on the CDR3 plus reference TRBV9 and TRBJ1-2, the full variable domain is DSGVTQTPKHLITATGQRVTLRCSPRSGDLSVYWYQQSLDQGLQFLIQYYNGEERAKGNILERFSAQQFPDLHSELNLSSLELGDSALYFCASSVDWHQGYGYTFGSGTRLTVV.

This clone was seen a single time. The chain recombines TRBV10-3 with TRBJ2-2; 8 bases match TRBD1. This CDR3 is 14 amino acids long. CDR1 is ENHRY, CDR2 SYGVKD, per germline. V shed 6 bases, J shed 6 bases, and the junction held 6 bases outside the gene matches. CDR3 amino acids: CAIRGRGQAGELFF. CDR3 nucleotide sequence: TGTGCCATCAGGGGCAGGGGACAGGCCGGGGAGCTGTTTTTT.

The J gene is TRBJ1-5, the V gene TRBV9; D is undetermined. This CDR3 has 15 residues. The germline V gene has CDR1 SGDLS and CDR2 YYNGEE. V lost 0 bases to trimming and J lost 7 bases, with 14 bases between them. The DNA for the CDR3 is TGTGCCAGCAGCGTAGCGTCAGGTCTTGGGCAGCCCCAGCATTTT. Translation: CASSVASGLGQPQHF.

The chain carries TRBV18 and TRBJ1-1; D not certain. V dropped 1 base and J dropped 6 bases, with 6 bases sitting between them. This CDR3 region has 12 residues. Per the germline V gene, CDR1 is KGHSH and CDR2 is LQKENI. Written as DNA, the CDR3 is TGTGCCAGCTCACCACTGGCCTCTGAAGCTTTCTTT. This sequence encodes CASSPLASEAFF.

Turning to this clone: Germline is not matched at one junction end, which may reflect a read error. The chain employs TRBV19 and TRBJ1-4, with D possibly being TRBD1 (6 bases). The CDR3 is 14 residues long. Germline-derived CDR1 and CDR2 are LNHDA and SQIVND (reference sequence). The CDR3 loop is CASGMRGGNEKLVF. Written as DNA, the CDR3 is TGTGCCAGTGGAATGAGGGGGGGAAATGAAAAACTGGTTTTT.

The chain uses TRBV29-1 and TRBJ2-3, with TRBD2 identical over 16 bases. This CDR3 comprises 15 residues. J was trimmed by 6 bases and V by 6 bases; bases with no gene match: 6. CDR1 is SQVTM, CDR2 ANQGSEA, per germline. The CDR3 DNA reads TGCAGCGTGGGCCCGGGACTAGCGGGGGGGGATACGCAGTATTTT. It yields the protein CSVGPGLAGGDTQYF.

The chain couples TRBV27 to TRBJ1-5; a possible D gene is TRBD1 (5 bases). V gave up 5 bases and J gave up 4 bases, with 15 bases separating them. The germline V gene encodes CDR1 MNHEY and CDR2 SMNVEV (reference sequence). This CDR3 is 15 amino acids long. This chain's CDR3 is CASSRDPGINQPQHF. CDR3 nucleotides: TGTGCCAGCAGTCGAGATCCAGGGATAAATCAGCCCCAGCATTTT.

The chain has TRBV10-2 and TRBJ1-1; D remains unclear. Germline lookup yields CDR1 WSHSY and CDR2 SAAADI. The CDR3 totals 14 residues. Trimming pared 3 bases from V and 7 bases from J, leaving 15 bases between. The CDR3 protein is CASSDRERVLEAFF. The CDR3 nucleotides read TGCGCCAGCAGTGATCGGGAGAGGGTGCTTGAAGCTTTCTTT.

V usage is TRBV6-5 and J usage is TRBJ2-5; D gene unclear. TRBJ2-7 matches the DNA end more closely, so the J call is doubtful. The CDR3 totals 15 residues. CDR1 is MNHEY and CDR2 is SVGAGI in the germline V gene. The CDR3 bases are TGTGCCAGCAGTTACGGGCAGGCGGACTCCTACGAGCAGTACTTC. It codes for CASSYGQADSYEQYF.

The V gene is TRBV5-1, the J gene TRBJ2-2; no clear D. Trimming pared 4 bases from V and 4 bases from J, leaving 17 bases between. Per germline, CDR1 SGHRS and CDR2 YFSETQ. The CDR3 covers 16 residues. The CDR3 sequence: CASSIESLDATGELFF. For the CDR3, the DNA is TGCGCCAGCAGCATAGAGAGCCTAGACGCCACCGGGGAGCTGTTTTTT.

CDR3 protein: CASSQDPPAGGYEQYF. The DNA of the CDR3 is TGTGCCAGCAGCCAAGACCCTCCAGCGGGAGGATACGAGCAGTACTTC. The chain couples TRBV4-2 to TRBJ2-7; 9 bases agree with TRBD2. V was clipped by 0 bases and J by 4 bases; unmatched bases: 7. The CDR3 extends over 16 amino acids. Germline V CDR1 and CDR2: LGHNA, YNFKEQ.

The CDR3 DNA sequence: TGTGCCAGCAGCTTGGACAGGGTTCAGCCCCAGCATTTT. Its translation is CASSLDRVQPQHF. The chain is built from TRBV6-5 and TRBJ1-5; 8 nucleotides align to TRBD1. Looked up from germline, CDR1 is MNHEY and CDR2 is SVGAGI. The trim removed 6 bases at V and 6 bases at J, leaving 4 bases unmatched. The CDR3 loop spans 13 amino acids.

The chain employs TRBV10-3 and TRBJ2-5; D unclear. The CDR3 loop spans 11 amino acids. Germline V gene lookup returns CDR1 ENHRY and CDR2 SYGVKD. V was pared by 2 bases and J by 5 bases, with 3 bases between. CDR3 DNA sequence: TGTGCCATCAGTGAGGGCGAGACCCAGTACTTC. Translating it yields CAISEGETQYF.